A selection of T cell receptor beta chains follows, all from one sample in a study of T cell repertoires in cytomegalovirus infection. Antigens for these TCRs are unknown. Via MiXCR, TCRdb re-called the reads, giving one row per CDR3 protein. The data show about 770,000 distinct CDR3 sequences, 25% to 35% seen once. The starting material was cultured CD8+ T cells from PBMCs, obtained from culture after CMV antigen stimulation. The receptors come from a human donor in good health (CMV status not recorded). Some clones in this sample may be carry-over from other donors' samples. Both conserved end residues are part of each CDR3. D genes are given only for firm matches. Clone size is not always given. Where it is, it says once, few, many or a class for expanded clones.

clone_size j_call v_call d_call cdr3_aa cdr3_nt
many TRBJ1-2 TRBV7-2 . CASSLSDRGYYGYTF TGTGCCAGCAGCTTGAGCGACAGAGGATACTATGGCTACACCTTC
few TRBJ1-5 TRBV5-6 TRBD1 CASSEDRGIGQPQHF TGTGCCAGCAGCGAAGACAGGGGAATAGGTCAGCCCCAGCATTTT
. TRBJ2-1 TRBV29-1 . CSVDERYNEQFF TGCAGCGTTGACGAAAGATACAATGAGCAGTTCTTC
. TRBJ2-1 TRBV12-5 TRBD1 CASGLTGGDEQFF TGTGCTAGTGGTTTGACAGGGGGAGATGAGCAGTTCTTC
. TRBJ1-2 TRBV13 . CASSPQRTDYGYTF TGTGCCAGCAGCCCCCAGAGGACGGATTATGGCTACACCTTC
few TRBJ2-1 TRBV11-3 . CASSVSRFHSYNEQFF TGTGCCAGCAGCGTCTCCCGTTTTCATTCCTACAATGAGCAGTTCTTC
. TRBJ1-5 TRBV7-6 TRBD1 CASSLGDRESNQPQHF TGTGCCAGCAGCTTAGGCGACAGGGAGAGCAATCAGCCCCAGCATTTT
. TRBJ1-2 TRBV19 . CASWGSGDYGYTF TGTGCCAGTTGGGGGAGTGGCGACTATGGCTACACCTTC
. TRBJ2-1 TRBV27 . CASSWTVAHNEQFF TGTGCCAGCAGCTGGACGGTGGCCCACAATGAGCAGTTCTTC
many TRBJ2-2 TRBV6-2/TRBV6-3 . CASSSPGGWEELFF TGTGCCAGCAGCAGCCCCGGGGGCTGGGAGGAGCTGTTTTTT
few TRBJ1-5 TRBV23-1 . CASSHSITPLRGSNQPQHF TGCGCCAGCAGTCATTCAATCACCCCTCTGAGGGGTAGCAATCAGCCCCAGCATTTT
. TRBJ2-7 TRBV12-5 TRBD1 CAILQGAPGEQYF TGTGCTATATTACAGGGGGCTCCGGGCGAGCAGTACTTC
. TRBJ1-3 TRBV7-3 TRBD1 CASREKTGQGFSGNTIYF TGTGCCAGCAGGGAGAAGACCGGACAGGGCTTTTCTGGAAACACCATATATTTT
. TRBJ1-2 TRBV9 TRBD1 CASREDRGDGGYTF TGTGCCAGCAGAGAGGACAGGGGGGACGGTGGCTACACCTTC
. TRBJ2-7 TRBV12-5 . CASALGQPGEQYF TGTGCTAGTGCCCTTGGACAACCCGGGGAGCAGTACTTC
once TRBJ2-1 TRBV4-3 . CASSQTQLDEQFF TGCGCCAGCAGCCAAACCCAGCTGGATGAGCAGTTCTTC
. TRBJ2-1 TRBV12-5 TRBD1 CASGLFPGGRVGNEQFF TGTGCTAGTGGTTTGTTCCCAGGGGGCCGGGTTGGGAATGAGCAGTTCTTC
. TRBJ1-2 TRBV20-1 . CSAREADLYGYTF TGCAGTGCTAGAGAGGCGGACCTCTATGGCTACACCTTC
once TRBJ1-2 TRBV27 TRBD1 CASSLAGGGDYGYTF TGTGCCAGCAGTTTGGCAGGGGGCGGTGACTATGGCTACACCTTC